The 17 T cell receptor beta chains presented below share a single source sample, sequenced in a study of CD8 T cells in ankylosing spondylitis (dated by TCRdb to about 2017). Broader findings and caveats from the paper: A TCR beta motif of eight highly homologous amino acid variants appeared characteristic of blood from ankylosing spondylitis patients.

No antigen has been assigned to these receptors. The library was prepared using 5' RACE. Sequencing used an Illumina HiSeq 2500. TCRdb cleaned the public reads at Q25 with fastp, built clones with MiXCR and kept in-frame beta chains. Records with the same CDR3 protein are collapsed into one entry carrying the most frequent genes and DNA. The sample contains roughly 370,000 distinct CDR3 sequences, 20% to 25% of them found a single time. Around 16% of the sample comes from the top ten. Sequencing was done on a sample of blood, either unsorted or a sorted T cell fraction (not recorded which). These receptors came from a male donor with ankylosing spondylitis.

In this sample, this clonotype turned up many times. The V call is TRBV5-1, the J call TRBJ2-1; D remains unclear. The CDR3 is made up of 14 amino acids. The germline V and J ends were trimmed by 3 bases and 8 bases, with 15 bases remaining between them. The germline gives CDR1 SGHRS, CDR2 YFSETQ. The DNA for the CDR3 is TGCGCCAGCAGCTCAAGACCGGGTGGGGATGAGCAGTTCTTC. It is translated as CASSSRPGGDEQFF.

The table lists this clonotype with a few counts. The chain combines TRBV9 with TRBJ1-6, with TRBD1 identical over 7 bases. V lost 4 bases and J lost 11; bases outside the gene matches: 6. The germline CDR1 and CDR2 sequences are SGDLS and YYNGEE. This CDR3 is built from 13 residues. The CDR3 bases are TGTGCCAGCAGCCGACAGGGAGGGCCACCCCTCCACTTT. Its translation: CASSRQGGPPLHF.

The chain has TRBV5-1 and TRBJ2-3, with no clear D. The germline V and J ends were trimmed by 3 bases and 2 bases, with 13 bases remaining between them. Germline values: CDR1 SGHRS, CDR2 YFSETQ. This CDR3 is built from 15 residues. DNA for the CDR3: TGCGCCAGCAGCTCCGGACGGACCTACACAGATACGCAGTATTTT. Translating gives CASSSGRTYTDTQYF.

This clonotype was picked up many times. This rearrangement joins TRBV10-3 to TRBJ2-7; 7 bases match TRBD2. The CDR3 is 17 amino acids. The germline gives CDR1 ENHRY, CDR2 SYGVKD. V lost 3 bases to trimming and J lost 2 bases; unmatched junction nucleotides: 13. The CDR3 loop reads CAISDLIIWTRAYEQYF. The CDR3, as DNA: TGTGCCATCAGTGACCTCATCATTTGGACTAGAGCCTACGAGCAGTACTTC.

The chain uses TRBV4-1 and TRBJ2-3, with 10 bases that match TRBD2. This CDR3 contains 19 residues. V shed 1 base, J shed 1 base, and the junction held 11 bases outside the gene matches. The V gene's germline CDR1 is MGHRA and CDR2 YSYEKL. The CDR3 nucleotides are TGCGCCAGCAGCCAAGTCCTAGCGGGAGTAAAACGGGGCACAGATACGCAGTATTTT. This gives the protein CASSQVLAGVKRGTDTQYF.

This clonotype has just a few counts. V and J are TRBV10-3 and TRBJ2-7; the match to TRBD2 covers 7 bases. Losses at the gene ends were 5 bases for V and 4 bases for J; bases not matched to a gene: 8. CDR1 is ENHRY and CDR2 is SYGVKD in the germline V gene. The CDR3 consists of 14 residues. The CDR3 sequence is CAISSSGGPYEQYF. The CDR3 DNA sequence: TGTGCCATCAGTTCTAGCGGAGGACCGTACGAGCAGTACTTC.

This clonotype was seen once. The chain carries TRBV19 and TRBJ2-3; no definite D call. There are 13 residues in the CDR3. Looked up from germline, CDR1 is LNHDA and CDR2 is SQIVND (reference sequence). Trimming pared 4 bases from V and 6 bases from J, leaving 11 bases between. CDR3: CASSSGYWDTQYF. CDR3 bases: TGTGCCAGTAGTAGCGGTTACTGGGATACGCAGTATTTT.

This sequence joins TRBV7-2 and TRBJ2-7; D is possibly TRBD1 (5 bases). The V gene lost 7 bases and the J gene lost 3 bases, with 13 bases spanning the gap. Germline V lookup: CDR1 SGHTA, CDR2 FQGNSA. CDR3 size: 13 residues. CDR3 sequence (DNA): TGTGCCAGCAACCTTCGTAGGGGCTACGAGCAGTACTTC. Residues: CASNLRRGYEQYF.

This clonotype was picked up a small number of times. The chain carries TRBV7-2 and TRBJ1-5, with a tentative D call TRBD1 (6 bases). The CDR3 sequence is 14 residues long. Germline V gene data show CDR1 as SGHTA and CDR2 as FQGNSA. The V end was cut by 5 bases, the J end by 3 bases, with 11 bases between. The DNA for the CDR3 is TGTGCCAGCAGCCCTGACAGGACCAATCAGCCCCAGCATTTT. It is translated as CASSPDRTNQPQHF. The full variable domain, rest sourced from reference TRBV7-2 and TRBJ1-5, is GAGVSQSPSNKVTEKGKDVELRCDPISGHTALYWYRQSLGQGLEFLIYFQGNSAPDKSGLPSDRFSAERTGGSVSTLTIQRTQQEDSAVYLCASSPDRTNQPQHFGDGTRLSIL.

The chain carries TRBV7-6 and TRBJ2-6; no firm D call. The CDR3 loop spans 18 amino acids. CDR1 and CDR2 (germline): SGHVS, FNYEAQ. The germline V and J ends were trimmed by 5 bases and 4 bases, with 21 bases remaining between them. CDR3 region: CASSQTRHGSAGANVLTF. In nucleotides, the CDR3 is TGTGCCAGCAGCCAAACACGACACGGATCTGCCGGGGCCAACGTCCTGACTTTC. The full variable domain, its missing parts supplied by reference TRBV7-6 and TRBJ2-6, is GAGVSQSPRYKVTKRGQDVALRCDPISGHVSLYWYRQALGQGPEFLTYFNYEAQQDKSGLPNDRFSAERPEGSISTLTIQRTEQRDSAMYRCASSQTRHGSAGANVLTFGAGSRLTVL.

This chain links TRBV5-1 with TRBJ1-2; D gene uncertain. This CDR3 has 13 residues. Germline V gene sequence: CDR1 SGHRS, CDR2 YFSETQ. The ends were cut back, 4 bases at V and 3 bases at J, with 10 bases in the middle. The CDR3 protein is CASSPNGDYGYTF. CDR3 coding DNA: TGCGCCAGCAGCCCGAACGGGGACTATGGCTACACCTTC.

The V and J genes are TRBV12-5 and TRBJ2-3, with 16 bases fitting TRBD2. V lost 5 bases and J lost 4; bases outside the gene matches: 3. CDR3 length: 16 amino acids. Germline assignment: CDR1 LGHNT and CDR2 FRNRAP. DNA for the CDR3: TGTGCTAGTGGTGGCGGGACTAGCGGGAGGGCAGATACGCAGTATTTT. This gives the protein CASGGGTSGRADTQYF.

The chain joins TRBV4-2 to TRBJ2-5; D not resolved. Germline CDR1 is LGHNA and CDR2 is YNFKEQ. Trimming stripped 3 bases from V and 7 bases from J, with 18 bases between. The CDR3 has 15 residues. CDR3 coding DNA: TGTGCCAGCAGCCAGATTTCCGGTCAAATCAGGACCCAGTACTTC. Its translation is CASSQISGQIRTQYF.

This clonotype has more than one count but fewer than ten. The chain links TRBV3-1 to TRBJ1-3; D not resolved. The CDR3 contains 14 residues. Per the germline V gene, CDR1 is LGHDT and CDR2 is YNNKEL (reference sequence). V gave up 4 bases and J gave up 10 bases, with 17 bases separating them. The CDR3 coding sequence is TGTGCCAGCAGCCCCCCGGAGCATAAGAGGACCATATATTTT. Amino acids: CASSPPEHKRTIYF. Supplemented by reference TRBV3-1 and TRBJ1-3, the full variable domain reads DTAVSQTPKYLVTQMGNDKSIKCEQNLGHDTMYWYKQDSKKFLKIMFSYNNKELIINETVPNRFSPKSPDKAHLNLHINSLELGDSAVYFCASSPPEHKRTIYFGEGSWLTVV.

The sample holds a few counts of this clonotype. This chain joins TRBV27 and TRBJ1-4, with TRBD1 identical over 8 bases. The CDR3 runs 17 residues. Germline trimming cut 4 bases from V and 7 bases from J; bases unmatched to any gene: 14. Germline loops: CDR1 MNHEY, CDR2 SMNVEV (reference sequence). As DNA, the CDR3 is TGTGCCAGCAGTTATCGACAGGGGATTAATATGCGTGAAAAACTGTTTTTT. Amino acid sequence: CASSYRQGINMREKLFF.

This clonotype was observed a handful of times. An end of the junction does not agree with germline; a read error may underlie this. The chain couples TRBV6-1 to TRBJ1-2; no clear D. CDR3 length equals 16 residues. The germline V gene has CDR1 MNHNS and CDR2 SASEGT. The CDR3 coding sequence is TGTGCCAGCAGCGAAGTGTGGCAGGCGTCGTTCGGGGGCTACACCTTC. This encodes CASSEVWQASFGGYTF.

This clonotype was counted a few times. This sequence joins TRBV12-3 or TRBV12-4 and TRBJ1-2; 12 positions match TRBD1. This CDR3 is 13 amino acids long. The V gene end was trimmed by 5 bases and the J gene end by 10 bases; junction bases not matched to a gene: 5. The CDR3 nucleotides read TGTGCCAGCAGTCCGGGACAGGGGGCCGTCTACACCTTC. Amino acids: CASSPGQGAVYTF.